The 21 T cell receptor beta chains given below trace back to one sample, sequenced in a study of cytomegalovirus exposure and HLA in healthy donors. The PCR made use of 60 Vbeta and 13 Jbeta primers. Data came from immunoSEQ multiplex PCR; TCRdb stores just in-frame clones and leaves some out. Of fewer than 200,000 clones in the sample, 87% were seen once. Sequences were obtained from PBMCs. Receptor source: a woman aged 25 to 39 in good health and CMV-seronegative.

The rearrangement links TRBV27 to TRBJ2-7, with a weak D call TRBD2 (6 bases). V was clipped by 2 bases and J by 3 bases, with 11 bases between them. CDR3 size: 14 residues. Germline V gene data show CDR1 as MNHEY and CDR2 as SMNVEV (reference sequence). The CDR3 protein is CASSLGGAGYEQYF. Here the CDR3 DNA reads TGTGCCAGCAGTTTAGGCGGGGCCGGCTACGAGCAGTACTTC.

The chain uses TRBV5-1 and TRBJ2-5; maybe TRBD1 (5 bases). From germline, CDR1 is SGHRS and CDR2 YFSETQ. The CDR3 has 15 amino acids. Trimming pared 4 bases from V and 5 bases from J, leaving 18 bases between. The CDR3 DNA is TGCGCCAGCAGCCCCGACCAACCCCCAGGGGAGACCCAGTACTTC. Protein product: CASSPDQPPGETQYF.

The chain joins TRBV7-2 to TRBJ2-7; TRBD1 matches at 7 bases. V lost 1 base to trimming and J lost 2 bases; unmatched junction nucleotides: 2. This CDR3 has 14 residues. Looked up from germline, CDR1 is SGHTA and CDR2 is FQGNSA. CDR3 sequence (DNA): TGTGCCAGCAGCTTAGGCCAGGGGGCCTACGAGCAGTACTTC. As protein: CASSLGQGAYEQYF.

There are a few counts of this clone. The rearrangement joins TRBV7-9 to TRBJ1-6, with 8 nucleotides matching TRBD1. Germline trimming cut 8 bases from V and 5 bases from J; bases unmatched to any gene: 8. The germline CDR1 and CDR2 sequences are SEHNR and FQNEAQ (reference sequence). The CDR3 runs 15 residues. DNA of the CDR3: TGTGCCAGCGCCTCAGGGGGCGGCAATAATTCACCCCTCCACTTT. The encoded protein is CASASGGGNNSPLHF. Full variable domain (outside the CDR3, taken from reference TRBV7-9 and TRBJ1-6): DTGVSQNPRHKITKRGQNVTFRCDPISEHNRLYWYRQTLGQGPEFLTYFQNEAQLEKSRLLSDRFSAERPKGSFSTLEIQRTEQGDSAMYLCASASGGGNNSPLHFGNGTRLTVT.

This rearrangement joins TRBV14 to TRBJ2-1, with 8 nucleotides matching TRBD2. The junction had 7 bases not matched to a gene; V was cut back by 4 bases and J by 5 bases. Germline CDR1 reads SGHDN; CDR2 reads FVKESK. This CDR3 is 15 amino acids long. CDR3 residues: CASSPAGGANNEQFF. The CDR3 coding sequence is TGTGCCAGCAGCCCGGCGGGGGGAGCCAACAATGAGCAGTTCTTC. Combining the CDR3 with reference TRBV14 and TRBJ2-1 gives the whole variable domain EAGVTQFPSHSVIEKGQTVTLRCDPISGHDNLYWYRRVMGKEIKFLLHFVKESKQDESGMPNNRFLAERTGGTYSTLKVQPAELEDSGVYFCASSPAGGANNEQFFGPGTRLTVL.

The chain joins TRBV7-9 to TRBJ2-5, with TRBD1 matching over 12 bases. V shed 4 bases and J 5 bases; nucleotides not matched to a gene: 11. The CDR3 contains 17 residues. Germline V gives CDR1 SEHNR, CDR2 FQNEAQ (reference sequence). The CDR3 spells CASSSLPGQGAWETQYF. CDR3 in DNA: TGTGCCAGCAGCTCGCTTCCGGGACAGGGGGCTTGGGAGACCCAGTACTTC. Full variable domain (rest looked up from reference TRBV7-9 and TRBJ2-5): DTGVSQNPRHKITKRGQNVTFRCDPISEHNRLYWYRQTLGQGPEFLTYFQNEAQLEKSRLLSDRFSAERPKGSFSTLEIQRTEQGDSAMYLCASSSLPGQGAWETQYFGPGTRLLVL.

The chain links TRBV5-1 to TRBJ2-5; a weak D match, TRBD2 (6 bases). The V end was cut by 7 bases, the J end by 5 bases, with 15 bases between. There are 13 residues in the CDR3. CDR1 is SGHRS, CDR2 YFSETQ, per germline. The CDR3 DNA reads as TGCGCCAGCGGGTCGGGGGAATTTGAGACCCAGTACTTC. Translating gives CASGSGEFETQYF.

This chain uses TRBV27 with TRBJ2-1; D is unclear. This CDR3 is 11 amino acids long. V shed 6 bases and J shed 9 bases, with 9 bases lying between them. Germline V lookup: CDR1 MNHEY, CDR2 SMNVEV (reference sequence). The CDR3 DNA reads as TGTGCCAGCAGCCCGGGTAGTGAGCAGTTCTTC. It encodes CASSPGSEQFF.

The chain recombines TRBV6-1 with TRBJ1-5; D might be TRBD1 (5 bases). The V and J ends lost 1 base and 6 bases respectively, with 13 bases between them. The CDR3 loop spans 15 amino acids. The germline CDR1 and CDR2 sequences are MNHNS and SASEGT. CDR3 in DNA: TGTGCCAGCAGTGAAGGCTGGGGCGGCTTTCAGCCCCAGCATTTT. This codes for CASSEGWGGFQPQHF.

Written as DNA, the CDR3 is TGTGCCAGCAGAGTTTTAGCCAGGGGGCGCAGTGAGCAGTTCTTC. As protein: CASRVLARGRSEQFF. The genes are TRBV6-5 and TRBJ2-1, with TRBD1 identical over 8 bases. CDR1 is MNHEY, CDR2 SVGAGI, per germline. The junction had 13 bases not matched to a gene; V was cut back by 6 bases and J by 9 bases. The CDR3 runs 15 residues.

V usage is TRBV21-1 and J usage is TRBJ2-7; whether TRBD1, the table's D call, matches the DNA was not checked. TRBV21-1 has pseudogene status. This CDR3 comprises 14 residues. CDR3 DNA: TGTGCCAGCACCCCCGGGACAGGACGTGTCGAGCAGTACTTC. It is translated as CASTPGTGRVEQYF.

The table lists this clone with a count of one. The J gene is TRBJ2-5, the V gene TRBV9; TRBD2 might be the D (6 bases). CDR3 length: 14 residues. Trimming stripped 0 bases from V and 5 bases from J, with 11 bases between. The germline CDR1 and CDR2 sequences are SGDLS and YYNGEE. CDR3 region: CASSVAGSWETQYF. In nucleotides, the CDR3 is TGTGCCAGCAGCGTAGCCGGGAGCTGGGAGACCCAGTACTTC. The full variable domain, rest sourced from reference TRBV9 and TRBJ2-5, is DSGVTQTPKHLITATGQRVTLRCSPRSGDLSVYWYQQSLDQGLQFLIQYYNGEERAKGNILERFSAQQFPDLHSELNLSSLELGDSALYFCASSVAGSWETQYFGPGTRLLVL.

Only one count was recorded for this clone. The genes are TRBV7-2 and TRBJ1-6, with D perhaps TRBD1 (5 bases). This CDR3 contains 19 residues. Germline assignment: CDR1 SGHTA and CDR2 FQGNSA. The V gene lost 3 bases and the J gene lost 3 bases, with 21 bases spanning the gap. The CDR3 region has the DNA TGTGCCAGCAGCTTGACTGTACGGGCGGGGCTTTACTATAATTCACCCCTCCACTTT. Translated: CASSLTVRAGLYYNSPLHF. Combining the CDR3 with reference TRBV7-2 and TRBJ1-6 gives the whole variable domain GAGVSQSPSNKVTEKGKDVELRCDPISGHTALYWYRQSLGQGLEFLIYFQGNSAPDKSGLPSDRFSAERTGGSVSTLTIQRTQQEDSAVYLCASSLTVRAGLYYNSPLHFGNGTRLTVT.

This clone was detected only a few times. The V call is TRBV5-6, the J call TRBJ2-7, with 7 bases matching TRBD1. V was pared by 6 bases and J by 3 bases, with 9 bases of the junction left unmatched. Germline CDR1 reads SGHDT; CDR2 reads YYEEEE. This CDR3 contains 14 residues. CDR3 DNA: TGTGCCAGCAACCCTACAGGGGATTTCTACGAGCAGTACTTC. It is translated as CASNPTGDFYEQYF.

This chain uses TRBV9 with TRBJ2-7; no clear D. The CDR3 runs 15 residues. V was shortened by 0 bases and J by 2 bases, with 12 bases between the two germline ends. The germline gives CDR1 SGDLS, CDR2 YYNGEE. The CDR3 nucleotides read TGTGCCAGCAGCGTAGACTCTCGAGGCACCTACGAGCAGTACTTC. Protein: CASSVDSRGTYEQYF.

This CDR3 is CASRVSVQGELFF. The CDR3 DNA follows: TGTGCCAGCAGAGTATCCGTTCAGGGGGAGCTGTTTTTT. The rearrangement links TRBV7-7 to TRBJ2-2; D remains unclear. CDR1 is SSHAT and CDR2 is FNYEAQ in the germline V gene (reference sequence). Trimming took off 6 bases at V and 8 bases at J, with 13 bases between the two ends. There are 13 residues in the CDR3.

The J gene is TRBJ2-7, the V gene TRBV7-9, with D possibly TRBD1 on 5 matching bases. The CDR3 is 13 amino acids. Germline V gives CDR1 SEHNR, CDR2 FQNEAQ (reference sequence). Trimming left V 5 bases short and J 7 bases short, with 15 bases between. For the CDR3, the DNA is TGTGCCAGCAGCCCCATGGACACGCGGGAGCAGTACTTC. Its protein product is CASSPMDTREQYF.

The chain couples TRBV27 to TRBJ2-5; TRBD1 matches at 8 bases. CDR3 length: 14 residues. The V segment lost 4 bases and the J segment 5 bases; nucleotides outside the gene matches: 6. The germline CDR1 and CDR2 sequences are MNHEY and SMNVEV (reference sequence). As DNA, the CDR3 is TGTGCCAGCAGTTCCCGGACAGGGCCCGAGACCCAGTACTTC. It is translated as CASSSRTGPETQYF.

V usage is TRBV2 and J usage is TRBJ1-4, with 7 positions matching TRBD1. Germline assignment: CDR1 SNHLY and CDR2 FYNNEI. CDR3 length: 18 residues. V trimming: 7 bases; J trimming: 6 bases; junction bases outside the gene matches: 20. This CDR3 reads CASTQGGRIWSGDEKLFF. The CDR3, as DNA: TGTGCCAGCACCCAGGGGGGCAGGATCTGGTCTGGTGATGAAAAACTGTTTTTT. The variable domain in full, completed from reference TRBV2 and TRBJ1-4, reads EPEVTQTPSHQVTQMGQEVILRCVPISNHLYFYWYRQILGQKVEFLVSFYNNEISEKSEIFDDQFSVERPDGSNFTLKIRSTKLEDSAMYFCASTQGGRIWSGDEKLFFGSGTQLSVL.

This chain joins TRBV7-7 and TRBJ2-5; 10 nucleotides line up with TRBD2. V trimming: 1 base; J trimming: 4 bases; junction bases outside the gene matches: 3. The CDR3 is made up of 15 amino acids. Per the germline V gene, CDR1 is SSHAT and CDR2 is FNYEAQ (reference sequence). The CDR3 sequence is CASSLGPSGRETQYF. DNA of the CDR3: TGTGCCAGCAGCTTAGGTCCTAGCGGGAGAGAGACCCAGTACTTC.

V gene TRBV28 combines with J gene TRBJ2-7; possibly TRBD2 for D (6 bases). V lost 10 bases to trimming and J lost 3 bases, with 22 bases between them. Germline lookup yields CDR1 MDHEN and CDR2 SYDVKM. The CDR3 loop spans 15 amino acids. Here the CDR3 reads CATINTGVKSYEQYF. CDR3 in DNA: TGTGCCACGATTAATACGGGGGTTAAAAGCTACGAGCAGTACTTC.